The entry below gives a single TCR beta chain sequence along with its context. V lost 3 bases, J lost 5 bases, and 5 bases stayed unmatched. The CDR3 loop spans 15 amino acids. Per germline, CDR1 MNHNS and CDR2 SASEGT. The data were obtained in a study of blood T cell repertoires in COVID-19. Whole-study context: In each case, the material was cDNA or gDNA derived from T cells, B-cell-depleted T cells, or PBMCs.

Clones were sequenced by immunoSEQ multiplex PCR, and TCRdb holds only the in-frame ones, with some missing. The profile shows some 30,000 clones, more than 70% of them singletons. The source material was peripheral blood. This chain uses TRBV6-1 with TRBJ2-7, with TRBD2 identical over 12 bases. The origin of this receptor is a man older than 75 with active COVID-19. The CDR3 here is CASSETSGGFNEQYF. CDR3 DNA: TGTGCCAGCAGTGAGACTAGCGGGGGTTTTAACGAGCAGTACTTC.